The 8 T cell receptor beta chains reported below all come from one sample, sequenced in a study of CD8 T cells in ankylosing spondylitis. MiXCR, run by TCRdb on the 5' RACE reads, gives a single entry per CDR3 protein. The repertoire consists of some 200,000 distinct CDR3 sequences, with roughly 13% occurring once and the leading ten covering about 15%. Input material: blood, either unsorted or a sorted T cell fraction (not recorded which). The source of these receptors is a male donor with ankylosing spondylitis or in good health (not recorded which).

CDR3 region: CSASRGGYEQYF. The CDR3 DNA reads TGCAGTGCTAGTCGGGGCGGTTACGAGCAGTACTTC. The chain carries TRBV20-1 and TRBJ2-7, with D possibly called TRBD1 or TRBD2 (5 bases each). V was pared by 3 bases and J by 4 bases, with 10 bases between. The length of the CDR3 is 12 residues. Per germline, CDR1 DFQATT and CDR2 SNEGSKA (reference sequence).

Only a few counts were recorded for this clonotype. V gene TRBV12-3 or TRBV12-4 combines with J gene TRBJ2-3; 8 bases are a match to TRBD1. Trimming at V came to 4 bases and at J to 2 bases, leaving 8 bases not matched to a gene. The CDR3 covers 16 residues. CDR3 sequence: CASSSPDREATDTQYF. CDR3 coding DNA: TGTGCCAGCAGTTCCCCGGACAGGGAAGCCACAGATACGCAGTATTTT.

Ten or more counts support this clonotype. This chain uses TRBV7-2 with TRBJ2-3; 8 bases fit TRBD2. The ends lost 5 bases at V and 2 bases at J; junction bases unmatched: 6. Germline V gene data show CDR1 as SGHTA and CDR2 as FQGNSA. This CDR3 comprises 15 residues. CDR3 DNA sequence: TGTGCCAGCAGCGATACTAGCGGAACCACAGATACGCAGTATTTT. Its protein product is CASSDTSGTTDTQYF.

This chain links TRBV5-1 with TRBJ2-1; 9 positions agree with TRBD1. V was pared by 0 bases and J by 2 bases, with 6 bases of the junction left unmatched. The CDR3 length is 17 residues. The germline CDR1 and CDR2 sequences are SGHRS and YFSETQ. CDR3 sequence: CASSLGTGDFTYNEQFF. Written as DNA, the CDR3 is TGCGCCAGCAGCTTGGGGACAGGGGATTTCACCTACAATGAGCAGTTCTTC.

This clonotype was observed at least ten times. This sequence joins TRBV3-1 and TRBJ2-3; a possible D gene is TRBD2 (6 bases). The CDR3 runs to 14 residues. Germline V gene sequence: CDR1 LGHDT, CDR2 YNNKEL (reference sequence). Trimming removed 4 bases at V and 3 bases at J, with 11 bases between. As DNA, the CDR3 is TGTGCCAGCAGCCCTTACCGGGAGACAGATACGCAGTATTTT. Amino acid sequence: CASSPYRETDTQYF.

This clonotype showed up just once. The CDR3 is CASSPLQRAGDTGELFF. The CDR3 region has the DNA TGTGCCAGCTCACCTCTCCAAAGAGCGGGGGACACCGGGGAGCTGTTTTTT. The chain links TRBV18 to TRBJ2-2; 8 nucleotides match TRBD2. In germline, CDR1 is KGHSH, CDR2 LQKENI. V lost 3 bases to trimming and J lost 3 bases; unmatched junction nucleotides: 9. The CDR3 has 17 amino acids.

This clonotype was counted a few times. The chain is built from TRBV29-1 and TRBJ2-7; TRBD1 agrees at 8 bases. The germline V gene encodes CDR1 SQVTM and CDR2 ANQGSEA. The CDR3 has 12 residues. V lost 1 base and J lost 4; bases outside the gene matches: 0. As DNA, the CDR3 is TGCAGCGTTGAAGGACAGGGGTACGAGCAGTACTTC. This sequence encodes CSVEGQGYEQYF.

This chain uses TRBV11-2 with TRBJ2-1; TRBD2 aligns across 10 bases. After removal of 1 base from V and 4 bases from J, the junction contained 13 bases not matched to a gene. In germline, CDR1 is SGHAT, CDR2 FQNNGV. The CDR3 consists of 19 residues. The CDR3 loop is CASSLVTLAGALFYNEQFF. As DNA, the CDR3 is TGTGCCAGCAGCTTAGTTACCCTAGCGGGGGCCTTATTTTACAATGAGCAGTTCTTC.